This T cell receptor (beta chain) stems from a study of control samples from healthy donors and cancer patients (dated by TCRdb to 2018 to 2020). Trimmed from V: 3 bases; trimmed from J: 5 bases; junction bases lacking a gene match: 6. Including the terminal cysteine and phenylalanine, the CDR3 comprises 15 residues. The kept DNA is CDR3 alone, 45 bases in frame from the first base. CDR1 and CDR2, per the germline V gene, are KGHDR and SFDVKD. As regards this clone: It lacks a known antigen. No much larger clonotype is one base removed from it; base qualities were not supplied.

Libraries came from the immunoSEQ multiplex PCR assay. Not all clones reach the TCRdb copy of this immuneACCESS table, which keeps in-frame sequences only. Checked studies attribute under half of the gap to unresolved V genes and leave the rest unexplained. The table for this sample lists roughly 130,000 clones; 80% to 95% of them were counted only once. The ten most abundant clones make up more than 2% of the sample. The receptor was derived from a man aged 18 to 30 in good health. The sample consisted of blood. This chain joins TRBV24-1 to TRBJ2-5, and 9 junction bases match TRBD2. The DNA reads as follows: TGTGCCACCAGTGATCCGGGACTAGCAATGGAGACCCAGTACTTC. It encodes CATSDPGLAMETQYF.